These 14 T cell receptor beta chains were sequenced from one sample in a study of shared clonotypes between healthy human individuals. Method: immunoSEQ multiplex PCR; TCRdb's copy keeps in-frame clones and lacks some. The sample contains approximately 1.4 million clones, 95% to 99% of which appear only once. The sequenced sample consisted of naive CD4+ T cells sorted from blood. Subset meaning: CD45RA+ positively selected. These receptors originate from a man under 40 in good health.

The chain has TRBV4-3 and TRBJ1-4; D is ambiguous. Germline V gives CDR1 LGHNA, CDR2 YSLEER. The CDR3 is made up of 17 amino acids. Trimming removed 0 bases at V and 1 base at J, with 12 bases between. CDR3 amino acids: CASSQDLIRGTNEKLFF. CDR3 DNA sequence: TGCGCCAGCAGCCAAGATTTGATTCGGGGAACTAATGAAAAACTGTTTTTT.

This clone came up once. The CDR3 coding sequence is TGCGCCAGCAGCCTAGGGGTTGCGGGGCACACAGATACGCAGTATTTT. It yields the protein CASSLGVAGHTDTQYF. The chain joins TRBV4-3 to TRBJ2-3; a weak D match, TRBD2 (6 bases). Germline V gene data show CDR1 as LGHNA and CDR2 as YSLEER. Trimming took off 4 bases at V and 2 bases at J, with 16 bases between the two ends. The CDR3 totals 16 residues.

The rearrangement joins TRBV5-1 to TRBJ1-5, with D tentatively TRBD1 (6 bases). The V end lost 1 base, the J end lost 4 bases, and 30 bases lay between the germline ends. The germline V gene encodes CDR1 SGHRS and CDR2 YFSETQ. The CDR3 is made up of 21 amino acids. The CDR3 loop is CASSLTLSPAQGPRFNQPQHF. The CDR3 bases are TGCGCCAGCAGCTTGACCTTGAGCCCGGCGCAGGGGCCCCGATTTAATCAGCCCCAGCATTTT.

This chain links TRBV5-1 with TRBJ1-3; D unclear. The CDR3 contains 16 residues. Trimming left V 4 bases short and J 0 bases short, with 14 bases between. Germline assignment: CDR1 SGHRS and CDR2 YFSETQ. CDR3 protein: CASSPDAASSGNTIYF. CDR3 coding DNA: TGCGCCAGCAGCCCCGACGCGGCCAGCTCTGGAAACACCATATATTTT.

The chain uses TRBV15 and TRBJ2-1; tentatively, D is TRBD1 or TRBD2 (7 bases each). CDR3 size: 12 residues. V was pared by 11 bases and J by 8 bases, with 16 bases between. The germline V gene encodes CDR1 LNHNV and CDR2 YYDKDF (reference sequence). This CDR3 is CAAGGAFDEQFF. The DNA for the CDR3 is TGTGCCGCAGGGGGGGCTTTTGATGAGCAGTTCTTC.

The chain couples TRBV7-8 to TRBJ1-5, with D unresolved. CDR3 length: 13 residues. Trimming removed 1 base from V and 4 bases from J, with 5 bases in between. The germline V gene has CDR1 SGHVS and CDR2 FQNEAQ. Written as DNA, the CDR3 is TGTGCCAGCAGCTTAGACCTTAATCAGCCCCAGCATTTT. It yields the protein CASSLDLNQPQHF.

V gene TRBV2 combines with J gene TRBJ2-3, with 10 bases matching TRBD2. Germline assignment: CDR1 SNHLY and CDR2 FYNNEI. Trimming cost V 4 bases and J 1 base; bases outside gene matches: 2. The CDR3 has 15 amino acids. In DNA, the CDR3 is TGTGCCAGCAGTGCCGGGACTAGCGGCACAGATACGCAGTATTTT. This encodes CASSAGTSGTDTQYF.

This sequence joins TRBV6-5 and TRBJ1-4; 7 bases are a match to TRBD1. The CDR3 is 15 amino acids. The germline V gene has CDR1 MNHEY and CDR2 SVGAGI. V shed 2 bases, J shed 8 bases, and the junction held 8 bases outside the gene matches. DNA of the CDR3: TGTGCCAGCAGTTACCTACCCACAGGGGCAGAAAAACTGTTTTTT. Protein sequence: CASSYLPTGAEKLFF.

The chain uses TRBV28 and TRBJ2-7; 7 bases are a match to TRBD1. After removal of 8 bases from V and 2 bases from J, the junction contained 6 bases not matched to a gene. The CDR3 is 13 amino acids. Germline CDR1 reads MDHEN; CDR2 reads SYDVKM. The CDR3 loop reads CASLRQGTYEQYF. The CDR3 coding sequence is TGTGCCAGCCTCCGACAGGGCACCTACGAGCAGTACTTC.

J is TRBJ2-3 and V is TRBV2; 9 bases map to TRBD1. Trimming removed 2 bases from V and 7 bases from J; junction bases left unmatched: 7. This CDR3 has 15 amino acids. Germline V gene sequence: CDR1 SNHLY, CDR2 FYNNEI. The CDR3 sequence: CASSEQRQGDHTQYF. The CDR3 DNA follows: TGTGCCAGCAGTGAACAGAGACAGGGGGACCATACGCAGTATTTT.

Here the CDR3 reads CASSLGLAHQDTQYF. The CDR3 coding sequence is TGCGCCAGCAGCTTGGGACTAGCGCATCAAGATACGCAGTATTTT. The chain links TRBV5-1 to TRBJ2-3; 8 bases are shared with TRBD2. After removal of 0 bases from V and 5 bases from J, the junction contained 5 bases not matched to a gene. The CDR3 has 15 amino acids. Germline assignment: CDR1 SGHRS and CDR2 YFSETQ.

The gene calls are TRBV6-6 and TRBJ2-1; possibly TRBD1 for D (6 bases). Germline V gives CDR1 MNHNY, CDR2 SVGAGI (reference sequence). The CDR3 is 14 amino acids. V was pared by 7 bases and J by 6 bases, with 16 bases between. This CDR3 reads CASTARTAGNEQFF. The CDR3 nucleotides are TGTGCCAGCACCGCCCGGACAGCCGGCAATGAGCAGTTCTTC.

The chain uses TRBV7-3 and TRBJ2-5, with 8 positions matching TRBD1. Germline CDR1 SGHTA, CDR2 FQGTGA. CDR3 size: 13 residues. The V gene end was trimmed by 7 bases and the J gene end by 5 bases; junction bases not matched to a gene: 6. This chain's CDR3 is CASNRQGPETQYF. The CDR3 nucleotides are TGTGCCAGCAACAGACAGGGGCCCGAGACCCAGTACTTC.

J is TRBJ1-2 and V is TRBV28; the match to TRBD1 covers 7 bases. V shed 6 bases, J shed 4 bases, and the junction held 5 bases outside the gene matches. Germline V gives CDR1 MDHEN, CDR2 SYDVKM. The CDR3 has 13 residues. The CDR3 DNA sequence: TGTGCCAGCAGCGTCAGGGGGGGCTATGGCTACACCTTC. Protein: CASSVRGGYGYTF.